The 11 T cell receptor beta chains presented below share a single source sample, sequenced in a study of T cell repertoires in cytomegalovirus infection. Their specific antigens are unknown. Using its own MiXCR run on the reads, TCRdb lists one record per CDR3 protein. There are 550,000 to 700,000 distinct CDR3 sequences in the sample; approximately 40% occur only once, and 40% to 60% lies in the top ten. Sequences were derived from cultured PBMCs, sampled from culture after CMV antigen stimulation. The receptor source for this set is a human donor in good health (CMV status not recorded). Some clones in this sample may be carry-over from other donors' samples.

The chain recombines TRBV19 with TRBJ2-1; TRBD2 agrees at 11 bases. There are 16 residues in the CDR3. Germline CDR1 reads LNHDA; CDR2 reads SQIVND (reference sequence). V dropped 5 bases and J dropped 7; count of bases not matched to a gene: 10. The CDR3 DNA reads as TGTGCCAGTAGTGACGGGGTAGCGGGGGGGAGGAATGAGCAGTTCTTC. Protein: CASSDGVAGGRNEQFF.

The chain carries TRBV2 and TRBJ1-5; D gene ambiguous. CDR3 size: 14 residues. In germline, CDR1 is SNHLY, CDR2 FYNNEI. V lost 3 bases and J 0 bases, leaving 6 bases between the germline ends. The CDR3 region has the DNA TGTGCCAGCAGTGACAGCTATAGCAATCAGCCCCAGCATTTT. Translation gives CASSDSYSNQPQHF.

The rearrangement links TRBV28 to TRBJ1-4, with D unresolved. With 10 bases removed from V and 0 bases from J, the gap between germline ends came to 9 bases. The CDR3 is 13 amino acids. Germline-derived CDR1 and CDR2 are MDHEN and SYDVKM. The DNA of the CDR3 is TGTGCCACCTCAGAAGCAACTAATGAAAAACTGTTTTTT. It is translated as CATSEATNEKLFF.

This clonotype occurred a few times. One end of the junction fails to match germline, which may point to a read error. The chain recombines TRBV7-2 with TRBJ2-1, with 9 bases that match TRBD2. Germline CDR1 reads SGHTA; CDR2 reads FQGNSA. The CDR3 is made up of 12 amino acids. The CDR3 DNA reads as TGTGCCAGCAGCCCCCCTCGCGGGAGGGCTCTGTTC. It codes for CASSPPRGRALF.

This clonotype was counted only a few times. The CDR3 DNA follows: TGTGCCAGCAGCTTACCTCCAGGGTATACGCAGTATTTT. Translated, it gives CASSLPPGYTQYF. The rearrangement joins TRBV7-2 to TRBJ2-3; TRBD1 is a possible D gene (5 bases). The CDR3 length is 13 residues. V shed 2 bases and J shed 7 bases, with 10 bases lying between them. Germline values: CDR1 SGHTA, CDR2 FQGNSA.

The chain carries TRBV7-8 and TRBJ2-7; the D is unclear. The CDR3 is made up of 12 amino acids. Germline assignment: CDR1 SGHVS and CDR2 FQNEAQ. V dropped 4 bases and J dropped 7 bases, with 11 bases sitting between them. The CDR3: CASSSYYAEQYF. In DNA form, the CDR3 reads TGTGCCAGCAGCTCGTACTACGCAGAGCAGTACTTC. Based on the CDR3 plus reference TRBV7-8 and TRBJ2-7, the full variable domain is GAGVSQSPRYKVAKRGQDVALRCDPISGHVSLFWYQQALGQGPEFLTYFQNEAQLDKSGLPSDRFFAERPEGSVSTLKIQRTQQEDSAVYLCASSSYYAEQYFGPGTRLTVT.

This chain uses TRBV7-9 with TRBJ2-1; possible D gene TRBD2, 6 bases. V gave up 2 bases and J gave up 5 bases, with 10 bases separating them. The CDR3 has 14 amino acids. Per germline, CDR1 SEHNR and CDR2 FQNEAQ (reference sequence). The CDR3 loop reads CASSLLGTDNEQFF. The CDR3 DNA is TGTGCCAGCAGCTTACTAGGGACTGACAATGAGCAGTTCTTC.

The genes are TRBV19 and TRBJ1-6, with D perhaps matching TRBD1 (6 bases). The CDR3 runs 15 residues. V lost 0 bases, J lost 10 bases, and 13 bases lay in between. CDR1 and CDR2 from the germline V gene are LNHDA and SQIVND (reference sequence). This chain's CDR3 is CASSIEAGVLSPLHF. In nucleotides, the CDR3 is TGTGCCAGTAGTATAGAAGCAGGGGTTTTGTCACCCCTCCACTTT.

This clonotype was recorded a few times. J is TRBJ1-5 and V is TRBV18, with D perhaps TRBD1 (6 bases). Trimming left V 2 bases short and J 7 bases short, with 15 bases between. CDR3 length: 15 residues. Per germline, CDR1 KGHSH and CDR2 LQKENI. The CDR3 nucleotides read TGTGCCAGCTCACCAGGGCAGGGGAAGGGGCAGCCCCAGCATTTT. It is translated as CASSPGQGKGQPQHF.

The chain employs TRBV25-1 and TRBJ1-2; D uncertain. V lost 1 base, J lost 8 bases, and 23 bases lay in between. The germline CDR1 and CDR2 sequences are MGHDK and SYGVNS. The CDR3 spans 17 residues. This CDR3 reads CASSESGLSSPTRGYTF. CDR3 bases: TGTGCCAGCAGTGAATCCGGTCTCTCAAGCCCGACGAGGGGCTACACCTTC.

This clonotype has more than one count but fewer than ten. The chain carries TRBV10-3 and TRBJ2-1, with 10 bases matching TRBD2. CDR3 length: 17 residues. J lost 7 bases, V lost 3 bases, and 12 bases had no gene match. CDR1 is ENHRY, CDR2 SYGVKD, per germline. The CDR3 region has the DNA TGTGCCATCAGTGATTCCGTTCTAGCGGGAGTTGGAAATGAGCAGTTCTTC. It yields the protein CAISDSVLAGVGNEQFF.